This passage covers 21 T cell receptor beta chains from one sample sequenced in a study of T cell responses to AZD1222 COVID-19 vaccine. Using immunoSEQ multiplex PCR, the repertoire was profiled, and TCRdb retains in-frame clones only, with some absent. The sample records 120,000 to 150,000 clones, roughly 90% being singletons. The sample here was peripheral blood, taken 28 days after the second AZD1222 dose. Every receptor here comes from an adult who received the AZD1222 COVID-19 vaccine.

This chain links TRBV5-1 with TRBJ1-2; TRBD1 agrees at 8 bases. CDR1 SGHRS and CDR2 YFSETQ come from the germline V gene. V lost 4 bases and J lost 8; bases outside the gene matches: 22. The CDR3 runs to 18 residues. DNA for the CDR3: TGCGCCAGCAGCCTCACGAATCTCCAGGGGGCGGGATTAGGAGGCTACACCTTC. Its translation: CASSLTNLQGAGLGGYTF.

V gene TRBV13 combines with J gene TRBJ1-1; D unclear. The V end lost 3 bases, the J end lost 1 base, and 18 bases lay between the germline ends. The germline V gene has CDR1 PRHDT and CDR2 FYEKMQ (reference sequence). The CDR3 covers 17 residues. CDR3: CASSLPESGRRNTEAFF. The CDR3 DNA reads TGTGCCAGCAGCTTGCCTGAATCCGGACGGAGGAACACTGAAGCTTTCTTT.

In this sample, this clone turned up once. The chain joins TRBV15 to TRBJ2-1; TRBD2 matches 12 bases. Trimming at V came to 1 base and at J to 4 bases, leaving 14 bases not matched to a gene. The germline gives CDR1 LNHNV, CDR2 YYDKDF (reference sequence). The CDR3 extends over 20 amino acids. CDR3 nucleotide sequence: TGTGCCACCAGCAGAGGTACAGGGCTAGCGGGAGGGCCTACTTACAATGAGCAGTTCTTC. This sequence encodes CATSRGTGLAGGPTYNEQFF. The entire variable domain, with the rest obtained from reference TRBV15 and TRBJ2-1, is as follows: DAMVIQNPRYQVTQFGKPVTLSCSQTLNHNVMYWYQQKSSQAPKLLFHYYDKDFNNEADTPDNFQSRRPNTSFCFLDIRSPGLGDTAMYLCATSRGTGLAGGPTYNEQFFGPGTRLTVL.

V and J are TRBV7-7 and TRBJ1-1; D gene ambiguous. Trimming pared 0 bases from V and 1 base from J, leaving 3 bases between. The CDR3 totals 13 residues. Looked up from germline, CDR1 is SSHAT and CDR2 is FNYEAQ (reference sequence). CDR3 in amino acids: CASSLAPNTEAFF. In nucleotides, the CDR3 is TGTGCCAGCAGCTTAGCGCCGAACACTGAAGCTTTCTTT.

The chain joins TRBV10-3 to TRBJ2-7; TRBD1 agrees at 7 bases. Germline CDR1 is ENHRY and CDR2 is SYGVKD. The CDR3 totals 12 residues. Trimming cost V 2 bases and J 6 bases; bases outside gene matches: 1. CDR3 bases: TGTGCCATCAGTGAGGGGACAGCCGAGCAGTACTTC. Amino acid sequence: CAISEGTAEQYF.

This rearrangement joins TRBV28 to TRBJ2-2, with D tentatively TRBD1 or TRBD2 (5 bases each). Trimming stripped 10 bases from V and 7 bases from J, with 19 bases between. Germline V lookup: CDR1 MDHEN, CDR2 SYDVKM. The CDR3 totals 14 residues. This CDR3 is CAIPSGARGGELFF. DNA for the CDR3: TGTGCCATCCCGTCCGGGGCAAGGGGCGGGGAGCTGTTTTTT.

The chain uses TRBV2 and TRBJ1-1; D ambiguous. The CDR3 sequence is 13 residues long. The germline gives CDR1 SNHLY, CDR2 FYNNEI. With 6 bases removed from V and 0 bases from J, the gap between germline ends came to 8 bases. Here the CDR3 reads CASRTTLNTEAFF. The DNA of the CDR3 is TGTGCCAGCAGGACGACCCTGAACACTGAAGCTTTCTTT.

The CDR3: CASSVDRGAQPQHF. DNA of the CDR3: TGTGCCAGCAGCGTCGACAGGGGAGCCCAGCCCCAGCATTTT. The rearrangement joins TRBV7-9 to TRBJ1-5, with TRBD1 matching over 8 bases. This CDR3 spans 14 amino acids. Trimming at V came to 5 bases and at J to 7 bases, leaving 7 bases not matched to a gene. From germline, CDR1 is SEHNR and CDR2 FQNEAQ (reference sequence).

The rearrangement joins TRBV15 to TRBJ2-5; perhaps TRBD2 as D (5 bases). In germline, CDR1 is LNHNV, CDR2 YYDKDF (reference sequence). Trimming pared 3 bases from V and 2 bases from J, leaving 13 bases between. The CDR3 has 15 residues. In nucleotides, the CDR3 is TGTGCCACCAGCAGCCTGGACTTCCCGCAAGAGACCCAGTACTTC. This gives the protein CATSSLDFPQETQYF.

This chain connects TRBV7-3 to TRBJ2-2; no definite D call. Trimming pared 5 bases from V and 6 bases from J, leaving 7 bases between. The length of the CDR3 is 12 residues. Germline lookup yields CDR1 SGHTA and CDR2 FQGTGA. This CDR3 reads CASSDDAGELFF. The DNA for the CDR3 is TGTGCCAGCAGCGACGATGCCGGGGAGCTGTTTTTT.

V usage is TRBV7-3 and J usage is TRBJ2-7; D unresolved. V lost 3 bases and J lost 2, with 11 bases in between. The CDR3 spans 14 residues. Germline V gene sequence: CDR1 SGHTA, CDR2 FQGTGA. The DNA of the CDR3 is TGTGCCAGCAGCTTCCTGATCGGTCCCTACGAGCAGTACTTC. Its protein is CASSFLIGPYEQYF.

This chain uses TRBV24-1 with TRBJ2-2; 10 bases agree with TRBD1. Trimming at V came to 11 bases and at J to 5 bases, leaving 13 bases not matched to a gene. CDR1 is KGHDR, CDR2 SFDVKD, per germline. The CDR3 consists of 16 residues. The CDR3 sequence: CAIAGTGAAGTGELFF. CDR3 coding DNA: TGTGCCATTGCCGGGACAGGGGCCGCGGGGACCGGGGAGCTGTTTTTT.

The rearrangement uses TRBV19 and TRBJ2-2, with a possible D match to TRBD2 (5 bases). The CDR3 loop spans 15 amino acids. CDR1 is LNHDA and CDR2 is SQIVND in the germline V gene (reference sequence). CDR3 sequence: CGTSPDSRNTGELFF. CDR3 coding DNA: TGTGGGACTTCGCCTGATTCAAGGAACACCGGGGAGCTGTTTTTT.

The gene calls are TRBV7-8 and TRBJ2-7; 10 positions match TRBD1. There are 17 residues in the CDR3. V dropped 1 base and J dropped 4; count of bases not matched to a gene: 10. Germline CDR1 reads SGHVS; CDR2 reads FQNEAQ. The CDR3 DNA reads TGTGCCAGCAGCTTAGGAGGGGGGACAGGGGTAGTTTACGAGCAGTACTTC. As protein: CASSLGGGTGVVYEQYF.

The chain combines TRBV1 with TRBJ2-1; no DNA check was done on the table's D call, TRBD1. TRBV1 is recorded as a pseudogene. The CDR3 runs to 16 residues. The CDR3 loop is CTSSQDRAPRGNEQFF. The CDR3, as DNA: TGCACCAGCAGCCAAGACCGGGCCCCAAGGGGCAATGAGCAGTTCTTC.

V usage is TRBV6-5 and J usage is TRBJ1-1; no reliable D call. The CDR3 totals 15 residues. The germline V and J ends were trimmed by 0 bases and 1 base, with 9 bases remaining between them. Germline CDR1 reads MNHEY; CDR2 reads SVGAGI. In DNA form, the CDR3 reads TGTGCCAGCAGTTACTCGGTTGTAGGGAACACTGAAGCTTTCTTT. This encodes CASSYSVVGNTEAFF.

The gene calls are TRBV11-3 and TRBJ2-5, with a tentative D call TRBD1 (6 bases). The CDR3 runs 14 residues. CDR1 SGHNT and CDR2 YENEEA come from the germline V gene. The V and J ends lost 1 base and 4 bases respectively, with 10 bases between them. In DNA form, the CDR3 reads TGTGCCAGCAGCTTAGGGGGGCAGGGAGAGACCCAGTACTTC. It codes for CASSLGGQGETQYF.

This clone was detected once. This rearrangement joins TRBV11-3 to TRBJ1-4; D might be TRBD1 (5 bases). Germline CDR1 reads SGHNT; CDR2 reads YENEEA. The CDR3 runs to 16 residues. The V end lost 6 bases, the J end lost 4 bases, and 18 bases lay between the germline ends. The CDR3 DNA is TGTGCCAGCAGACACTCCGGGGGTGCGCTTAATGAAAAACTGTTTTTT. Protein: CASRHSGGALNEKLFF.

The rearrangement joins TRBV6-5 to TRBJ1-1; D is undetermined. Between the trimmed V and J ends, which lost 0 bases and 1 base, there was a span of 3 bases. Germline-derived CDR1 and CDR2 are MNHEY and SVGAGI. The CDR3 loop spans 13 amino acids. CDR3 in DNA: TGTGCCAGCAGTTACTCGGAGAACACTGAAGCTTTCTTT. It translates to CASSYSENTEAFF.

V gene TRBV27 combines with J gene TRBJ2-7, with D possibly being TRBD2 (6 bases). Between the trimmed V and J ends, which lost 6 bases and 3 bases, there was a span of 12 bases. CDR3 length equals 13 residues. Looked up from germline, CDR1 is MNHEY and CDR2 is SMNVEV (reference sequence). CDR3 sequence reads: CASRGLAYYEQYF. CDR3 nucleotides: TGTGCCAGCAGGGGACTCGCGTACTACGAGCAGTACTTC.

J is TRBJ1-3 and V is TRBV29-1; D not certain. The V end was cut by 1 base, the J end by 2 bases, with 9 bases between. The germline gives CDR1 SQVTM, CDR2 ANQGSEA. The CDR3 spans 14 residues. Here the CDR3 reads CSVEGAGTGNTIYF. In nucleotides, the CDR3 is TGCAGCGTTGAAGGAGCGGGCACTGGAAACACCATATATTTT.